A selection of T cell receptor beta chains follows, all from one sample in a study of blood T cell repertoires in COVID-19. TCRdb keeps only in-frame clones here, not all; method: immunoSEQ multiplex PCR. The data contain over 100,000 clones, about four fifths of them singletons. Sequencing was done on a sample of peripheral blood. Receptors originate from a woman older than 75 with active or convalescent COVID-19. The CDR3 runs from the conserved cysteine through the conserved F or W. The D gene is left open where the match is weak. The listing skips clone size in some rows; elsewhere it reads once, few, many or a size class.

j_gene: TRBJ1-5; len: 17; v_gene: TRBV4-2; abundance: NA; d_gene: NA; CDR3aa: CASSQDWEGEGNQPQHF; CDR3nt: TGTGCCAGCAGCCAAGATTGGGAGGGAGAGGGCAATCAGCCCCAGCATTTT
j_gene: TRBJ2-7; len: 13; v_gene: TRBV25-1; abundance: once; d_gene: TRBD2; CDR3aa: CASAGLERGEQYF; CDR3nt: TGTGCCAGCGCCGGGCTGGAGCGGGGCGAGCAGTACTTC
j_gene: TRBJ1-1; len: 16; v_gene: TRBV5-8; abundance: few; d_gene: TRBD1; CDR3aa: CASSSNRDRGGTEAFF; CDR3nt: TGTGCCAGCAGCTCAAATAGGGACAGGGGGGGGACTGAAGCTTTCTTT
j_gene: TRBJ2-7; len: 13; v_gene: TRBV28; abundance: NA; d_gene: NA; CDR3aa: CASSFAGLYEQYF; CDR3nt: TGTGCCAGCAGTTTCGCAGGGTTGTACGAGCAGTACTTC
j_gene: TRBJ1-2; len: 12; v_gene: TRBV6-1; abundance: NA; d_gene: NA; CDR3aa: CASSDRVRGYTF; CDR3nt: TGTGCCAGCAGTGACAGGGTTAGAGGCTACACCTTC
j_gene: TRBJ2-7; len: 15; v_gene: TRBV6-5; abundance: NA; d_gene: TRBD2; CDR3aa: CASSTTSGSSYEQYF; CDR3nt: TGTGCCAGCAGCACAACTAGCGGGAGCTCCTACGAGCAGTACTTC
j_gene: TRBJ1-1; len: 14; v_gene: TRBV18; abundance: few; d_gene: NA; CDR3aa: CASSPPNNGGEAFF; CDR3nt: TGTGCCAGCTCACCCCCTAATAATGGCGGTGAAGCTTTCTTT
j_gene: TRBJ2-7; len: 15; v_gene: TRBV11-3; abundance: NA; d_gene: TRBD1; CDR3aa: CASSPGQGRAYEQYF; CDR3nt: TGTGCCAGCAGTCCCGGACAGGGAAGAGCCTACGAGCAGTACTTC
j_gene: TRBJ2-3; len: 14; v_gene: TRBV9; abundance: NA; d_gene: NA; CDR3aa: CASNGAVSTDTQYF; CDR3nt: TGTGCCAGCAATGGGGCAGTAAGCACAGATACGCAGTATTTT
j_gene: TRBJ2-7; len: 11; v_gene: TRBV5-1; abundance: once; d_gene: NA; CDR3aa: CASSLEREQYF; CDR3nt: TGCGCCAGCAGCTTGGAGCGGGAGCAGTACTTC
j_gene: TRBJ1-2; len: 15; v_gene: TRBV7-9; abundance: once; d_gene: TRBD1; CDR3aa: CASSSGTGANYGYTF; CDR3nt: TGTGCCAGCAGCTCCGGGACAGGGGCAAACTATGGCTACACCTTC
j_gene: TRBJ1-1; len: 13; v_gene: TRBV6-5; abundance: NA; d_gene: NA; CDR3aa: CASSQKSNTEAFF; CDR3nt: TGTGCCAGCAGCCAGAAATCGAACACTGAAGCTTTCTTT
j_gene: TRBJ1-2; len: 14; v_gene: TRBV5-6; abundance: NA; d_gene: NA; CDR3aa: CASSFPGVNYGYTF; CDR3nt: TGTGCCAGCAGCTTCCCAGGGGTGAACTATGGCTACACCTTC
j_gene: TRBJ1-5; len: 15; v_gene: TRBV7-2; abundance: NA; d_gene: TRBD1; CDR3aa: CASSLKQGAGQPQHF; CDR3nt: TGTGCCAGCAGCTTAAAACAGGGGGCGGGGCAGCCCCAGCATTTT
j_gene: TRBJ2-5; len: 13; v_gene: TRBV5-6; abundance: NA; d_gene: TRBD1; CDR3aa: CASSLYRGETQYF; CDR3nt: TGTGCCAGCAGCTTGTACAGGGGAGAGACCCAGTACTTC
j_gene: TRBJ2-5; len: 14; v_gene: TRBV7-8; abundance: NA; d_gene: NA; CDR3aa: CASIPGRASETQYF; CDR3nt: TGTGCCAGCATACCGGGCAGGGCTTCAGAGACCCAGTACTTC
j_gene: TRBJ1-2; len: 15; v_gene: TRBV6-1; abundance: NA; d_gene: NA; CDR3aa: CASSDMAEVYYGYTF; CDR3nt: TGTGCCAGCAGTGATATGGCAGAGGTATACTATGGCTACACCTTC
j_gene: TRBJ2-2; len: 14; v_gene: TRBV19; abundance: NA; d_gene: NA; CDR3aa: CASRNPGSTGELFF; CDR3nt: TGTGCCAGCCGAAACCCCGGCTCCACCGGGGAGTTGTTTTTT
j_gene: TRBJ1-2; len: 12; v_gene: TRBV12-3/TRBV12-4; abundance: NA; d_gene: NA; CDR3aa: CASSLGGRGYTF; CDR3nt: TGTGCCAGCAGTTTGGGGGGTCGGGGCTACACCTTC
j_gene: TRBJ2-3; len: 19; v_gene: TRBV7-6; abundance: NA; d_gene: TRBD1; CDR3aa: CASSLAGQGLMINTDTQYF; CDR3nt: TGTGCCAGCAGCTTAGCCGGACAGGGGCTCATGATAAATACAGATACGCAGTATTTT
j_gene: TRBJ1-5; len: 15; v_gene: TRBV6-1; abundance: NA; d_gene: NA; CDR3aa: CASSESYRINQPQHF; CDR3nt: TGTGCCAGCAGTGAATCGTACAGGATAAATCAGCCCCAGCATTTT
j_gene: TRBJ1-5; len: 13; v_gene: TRBV19; abundance: NA; d_gene: NA; CDR3aa: CASSIEANQPQHF; CDR3nt: TGTGCCAGTAGTATAGAAGCTAATCAGCCCCAGCATTTT
j_gene: TRBJ1-4; len: 13; v_gene: TRBV7-2; abundance: NA; d_gene: NA; CDR3aa: CASSLAGEGKLFF; CDR3nt: TGTGCCAGCAGCTTAGCGGGGGAGGGAAAACTGTTTTTT
j_gene: TRBJ1-1; len: 15; v_gene: TRBV27; abundance: NA; d_gene: TRBD1; CDR3aa: CASSSPGQKNTEAFF; CDR3nt: TGTGCCAGCAGTTCCCCGGGACAGAAAAACACTGAAGCTTTCTTT
j_gene: TRBJ2-5; len: 12; v_gene: TRBV19; abundance: once; d_gene: NA; CDR3aa: CASSSRQETQYF; CDR3nt: TGTGCCAGTAGTTCTAGACAAGAGACCCAGTACTTC
j_gene: TRBJ2-7; len: 15; v_gene: TRBV5-1; abundance: NA; d_gene: NA; CDR3aa: CASSSAGPPSYEQYF; CDR3nt: TGCGCCAGCAGCTCAGCGGGTCCGCCATCCTACGAGCAGTACTTC
j_gene: TRBJ1-6; len: 14; v_gene: TRBV19; abundance: NA; d_gene: NA; CDR3aa: CASSGGQQNSPLHF; CDR3nt: TGTGCCAGTAGTGGTGGACAGCAGAATTCACCCCTCCACTTT
j_gene: TRBJ2-7; len: 13; v_gene: TRBV27; abundance: NA; d_gene: NA; CDR3aa: CASSFRVRDEQYF; CDR3nt: TGTGCCAGCAGTTTCAGGGTCAGGGACGAGCAGTACTTC